These 11 T cell receptor beta chains were all obtained from the same sample, sequenced in a study of blood T cells in healthy people across ages. A J-beta primer mix and a sample-barcoded 5' primer were used in a second PCR of about 7 to 12 cycles. TCRdb re-derived calls from the 5' RACE reads in MiXCR, one entry per CDR3 protein. This sample has around 600,000 distinct CDR3 sequences, with roughly 48% found just once. The sequenced sample was blood. These receptors originate from a man at least 80 years old in good health.

The chain employs TRBV6-2 or TRBV6-3 and TRBJ2-3; no clear D gene. Germline V gene sequence: CDR1 MNHEY, CDR2 SVGEGT. Trimming cost V 2 bases and J 2 bases, with 2 bases left between them. CDR3 length: 12 amino acids. Written as DNA, the CDR3 is TGTGCCAGCAGTTACATCACAGATACGCAGTATTTT. This encodes CASSYITDTQYF.

V is TRBV7-6 and J is TRBJ2-3, with 9 nucleotides matching TRBD2. This CDR3 has 14 amino acids. J was trimmed by 4 bases and V by 3 bases; bases with no gene match: 2. Looked up from germline, CDR1 is SGHVS and CDR2 is FNYEAQ. The CDR3 here is CASSFSGGADTQYF. DNA for the CDR3: TGTGCCAGCAGCTTTAGCGGGGGTGCAGATACGCAGTATTTT.

The V call is TRBV5-1, the J call TRBJ2-1; 12 nucleotides agree with TRBD2. Germline assignment: CDR1 SGHRS and CDR2 YFSETQ. Trimming removed 4 bases from V and 5 bases from J; junction bases left unmatched: 7. The CDR3 sequence is 16 residues long. The CDR3 reads CASSPRTSGGHNEQFF. The CDR3 DNA follows: TGCGCCAGCAGCCCGCGAACTAGCGGGGGGCACAATGAGCAGTTCTTC.

On this clonotype itself: This may be a read error, as it is one base from a much larger clone. The J gene is TRBJ2-4, the V gene TRBV6-5, with a possible D match to TRBD2 (6 bases). The J call may be faulty, since TRBJ2-5 better matches the DNA end. The CDR3 has 13 amino acids. Germline CDR1 is MNHEY and CDR2 is SVGAGI. DNA of the CDR3: TGTGCCAGCAGCAAGGGAGGCTACGTGACCCAGTACTTC. It encodes CASSKGGYVTQYF.

V and J are TRBV6-2 or TRBV6-3 and TRBJ2-3; TRBD2 aligns across 13 bases. V was clipped by 5 bases and J by 2 bases; unmatched bases: 7. This CDR3 comprises 17 residues. Germline lookup yields CDR1 MNHEY and CDR2 SVGEGT. The CDR3 DNA follows: TGTGCCAGCAGTCTAGGACTAGCGGGGGCCCTCACAGATACGCAGTATTTT. This codes for CASSLGLAGALTDTQYF.

The chain couples TRBV2 to TRBJ2-7; 9 nucleotides line up with TRBD1. The CDR3 runs 15 residues. The ends lost 0 bases at V and 6 bases at J; junction bases unmatched: 6. CDR1 SNHLY and CDR2 FYNNEI come from the germline V gene. CDR3 protein: CASSEANRGLGEQYF. The CDR3 DNA is TGTGCCAGCAGTGAAGCGAACAGGGGGCTTGGCGAGCAGTACTTC.

The V and J genes are TRBV30 and TRBJ2-1; D ambiguous. The germline CDR1 and CDR2 sequences are GTSNPN and SVGIG (reference sequence). Trimming removed 4 bases from V and 10 bases from J, with 11 bases in between. The CDR3 contains 11 residues. The CDR3 spells CAWKSRKEQFF. For the CDR3, the DNA is TGTGCCTGGAAGAGCCGTAAGGAGCAGTTCTTC.

This rearrangement joins TRBV7-9 to TRBJ1-2; tentatively, D is TRBD1 (6 bases). Germline assignment: CDR1 SEHNR and CDR2 FQNEAQ (reference sequence). The CDR3 extends over 13 amino acids. V dropped 3 bases and J dropped 8 bases, with 13 bases sitting between them. The CDR3 here is CASSFEQGGGYTF. The CDR3 coding sequence is TGTGCCAGCAGCTTTGAACAGGGCGGAGGCTACACCTTC.

The genes are TRBV12-3 or TRBV12-4 and TRBJ2-3; TRBD2 matches at 9 bases. The trim removed 3 bases at V and 2 bases at J, leaving 3 bases unmatched. The CDR3 has 15 residues. The CDR3 here is CASSFLAGNTDTQYF. The CDR3 bases are TGTGCCAGCAGTTTTCTAGCGGGGAACACAGATACGCAGTATTTT.

The CDR3 DNA reads TGTGCCAGCAGCTCCGGGGGACAGGGAGGCTATGGCTACACCTTC. It is translated as CASSSGGQGGYGYTF. The V and J genes are TRBV7-8 and TRBJ1-2; 9 bases match TRBD1. Trimming cost V 4 bases and J 4 bases; bases outside gene matches: 7. CDR3 length: 15 amino acids. Germline CDR1 SGHVS, CDR2 FQNEAQ.

This clonotype was found a few times. A much more abundant neighbour one base away suggests this may be a read error. The V gene is TRBV6-1, the J gene TRBJ2-7; 12 bases are a match to TRBD2. Germline-derived CDR1 and CDR2 are MNHNS and SASEGT. The CDR3 is 17 amino acids. CDR3 in DNA: TGTACCAGCAGCCCCCTAGCGGGAGGGGCCACCTCCTACGAGCAGTACTTC. Translated: CTSSPLAGGATSYEQYF.